The TCR beta chain under discussion was sequenced for a study of shared clonotypes between healthy human individuals. V dropped 0 bases and J dropped 2 bases, with 8 bases sitting between them. Germline-derived CDR1 and CDR2 are MNHEY and SVGAGI. The length of the CDR3 is 15 residues. Profiling relied on immunoSEQ multiplex PCR, and the TCRdb table lists in-frame clones only, not all of them. The profile shows 2,500,000 or so clones, roughly 90% of them singletons. V usage is TRBV6-5 and J usage is TRBJ1-3, with D unresolved. This TCR came from a young man in good health. Some clones in this sample may be carry-over from other donors' samples. Sequences were obtained from naive CD4+ T cells from PBMCs. The subset is: CD45RA+ positively selected. CDR3 DNA: TGTGCCAGCAGTTACTCGTACGGGGCTGGAAACACCATATATTTT. Encoded protein: CASSYSYGAGNTIYF.